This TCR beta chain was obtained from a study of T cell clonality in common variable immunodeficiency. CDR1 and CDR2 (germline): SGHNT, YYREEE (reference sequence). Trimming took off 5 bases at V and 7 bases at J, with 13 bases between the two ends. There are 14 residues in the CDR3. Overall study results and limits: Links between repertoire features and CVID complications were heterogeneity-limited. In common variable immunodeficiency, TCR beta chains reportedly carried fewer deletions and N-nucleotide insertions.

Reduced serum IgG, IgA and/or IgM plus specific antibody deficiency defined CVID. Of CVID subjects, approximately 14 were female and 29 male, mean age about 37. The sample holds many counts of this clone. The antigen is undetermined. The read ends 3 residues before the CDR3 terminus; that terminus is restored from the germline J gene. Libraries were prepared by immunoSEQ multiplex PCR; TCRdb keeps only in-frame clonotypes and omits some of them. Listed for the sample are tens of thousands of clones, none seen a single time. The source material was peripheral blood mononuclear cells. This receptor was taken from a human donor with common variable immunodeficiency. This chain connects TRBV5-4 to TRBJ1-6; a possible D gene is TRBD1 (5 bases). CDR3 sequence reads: CASSDGGSNSPLHF. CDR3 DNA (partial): TGTGCCAGCAGTGACGGGGGGTCGAATTCACCC. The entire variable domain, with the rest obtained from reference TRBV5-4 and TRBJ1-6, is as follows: ETGVTQSPTHLIKTRGQQVTLRCSSQSGHNTVSWYQQALGQGPQFIFQYYREEENGRGNFPPRFSGLQFPNYSSELNVNALELDDSALYLCASSDGGSNSPLHFGNGTRLTVT.